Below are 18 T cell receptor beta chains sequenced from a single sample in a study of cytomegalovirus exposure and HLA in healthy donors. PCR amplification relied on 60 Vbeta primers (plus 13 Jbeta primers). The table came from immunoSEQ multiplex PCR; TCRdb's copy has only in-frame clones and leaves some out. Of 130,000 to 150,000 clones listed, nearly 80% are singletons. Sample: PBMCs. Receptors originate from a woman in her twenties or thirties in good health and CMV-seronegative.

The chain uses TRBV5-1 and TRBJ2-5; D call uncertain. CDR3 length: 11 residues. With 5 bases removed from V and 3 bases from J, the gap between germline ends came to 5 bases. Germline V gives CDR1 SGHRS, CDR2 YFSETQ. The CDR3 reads CASRSEETQYF. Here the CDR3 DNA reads TGCGCCAGCAGGTCCGAAGAGACCCAGTACTTC.

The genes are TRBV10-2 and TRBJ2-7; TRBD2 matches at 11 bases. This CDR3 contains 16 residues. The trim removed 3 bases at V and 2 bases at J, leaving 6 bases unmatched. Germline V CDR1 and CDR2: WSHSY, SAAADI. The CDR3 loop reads CASSDPGTSGPYEQYF. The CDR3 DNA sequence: TGCGCCAGCAGTGACCCCGGGACTAGCGGCCCCTACGAGCAGTACTTC.

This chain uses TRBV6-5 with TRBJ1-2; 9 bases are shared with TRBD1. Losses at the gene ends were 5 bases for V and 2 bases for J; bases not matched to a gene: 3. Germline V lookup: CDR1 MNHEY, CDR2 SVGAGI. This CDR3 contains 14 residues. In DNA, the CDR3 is TGTGCCAGCAGTGAAGACAGGGGGAACTATGGCTACACCTTC. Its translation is CASSEDRGNYGYTF.

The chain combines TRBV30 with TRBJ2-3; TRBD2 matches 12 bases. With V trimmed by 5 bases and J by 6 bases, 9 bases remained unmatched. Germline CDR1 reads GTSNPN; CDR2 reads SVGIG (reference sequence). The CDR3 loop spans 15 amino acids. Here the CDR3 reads CAWGRLAGVADTQYF. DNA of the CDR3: TGTGCCTGGGGCAGACTAGCGGGGGTAGCGGATACGCAGTATTTT. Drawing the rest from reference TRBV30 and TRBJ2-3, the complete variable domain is SQTIHQWPATLVQPVGSPLSLECTVEGTSNPNLYWYRQAAGRGLQLLFYSVGIGQISSEVPQNLSASRPQDRQFILSSKKLLLSDSGFYLCAWGRLAGVADTQYFGPGTRLTVL.

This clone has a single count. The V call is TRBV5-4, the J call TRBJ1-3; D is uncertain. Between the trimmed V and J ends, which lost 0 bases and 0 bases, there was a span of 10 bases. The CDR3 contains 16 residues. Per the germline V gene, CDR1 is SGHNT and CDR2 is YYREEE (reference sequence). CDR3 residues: CASSLDSITSGNTIYF. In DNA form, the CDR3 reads TGTGCCAGCAGCTTGGATTCTATTACCTCTGGAAACACCATATATTTT.

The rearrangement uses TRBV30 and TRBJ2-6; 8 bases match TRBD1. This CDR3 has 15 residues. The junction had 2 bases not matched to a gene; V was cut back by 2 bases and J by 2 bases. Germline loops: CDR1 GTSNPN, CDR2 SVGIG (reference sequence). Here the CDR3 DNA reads TGTGCCTGGAGTTACAGGGGGGCTGGGGCCAACGTCCTGACTTTC. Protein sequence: CAWSYRGAGANVLTF.

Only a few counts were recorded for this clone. The CDR3 reads CASSLVRTGGTYGYTF. The DNA of the CDR3 is TGTGCCAGCAGCTTAGTCCGGACAGGGGGAACCTATGGCTACACCTTC. The gene calls are TRBV7-2 and TRBJ1-2, with 10 nucleotides matching TRBD1. Germline V gene data show CDR1 as SGHTA and CDR2 as FQGNSA. This CDR3 comprises 16 residues. Trimming removed 1 base from V and 4 bases from J; junction bases left unmatched: 6.

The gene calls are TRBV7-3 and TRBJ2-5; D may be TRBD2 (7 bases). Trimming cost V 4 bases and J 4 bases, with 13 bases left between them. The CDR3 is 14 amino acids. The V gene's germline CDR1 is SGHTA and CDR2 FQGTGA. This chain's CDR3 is CASSWGGPGETQYF. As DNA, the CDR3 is TGTGCCAGCAGCTGGGGGGGGCCGGGAGAGACCCAGTACTTC.

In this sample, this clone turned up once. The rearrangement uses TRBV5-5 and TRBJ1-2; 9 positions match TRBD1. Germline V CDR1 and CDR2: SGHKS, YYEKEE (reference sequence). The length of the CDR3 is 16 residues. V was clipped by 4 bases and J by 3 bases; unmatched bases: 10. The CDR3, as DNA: TGTGCCAGCAGCCTTCAATACAGGGGGCGCGACTATGGCTACACCTTC. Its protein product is CASSLQYRGRDYGYTF.

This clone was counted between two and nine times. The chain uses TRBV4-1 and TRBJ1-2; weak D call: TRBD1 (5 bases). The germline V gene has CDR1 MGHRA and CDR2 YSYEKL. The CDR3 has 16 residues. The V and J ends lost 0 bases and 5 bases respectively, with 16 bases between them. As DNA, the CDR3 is TGCGCCAGCAGCCAAGACTTGAGGGGTGGGAGGTATGGCTACACCTTC. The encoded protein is CASSQDLRGGRYGYTF.

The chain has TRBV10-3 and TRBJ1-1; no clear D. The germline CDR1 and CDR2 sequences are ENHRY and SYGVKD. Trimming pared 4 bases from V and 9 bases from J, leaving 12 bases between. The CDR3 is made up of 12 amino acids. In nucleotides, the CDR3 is TGTGCCATCAGTGGGGTTTCGGGGAAAGCTTTCTTT. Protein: CAISGVSGKAFF.

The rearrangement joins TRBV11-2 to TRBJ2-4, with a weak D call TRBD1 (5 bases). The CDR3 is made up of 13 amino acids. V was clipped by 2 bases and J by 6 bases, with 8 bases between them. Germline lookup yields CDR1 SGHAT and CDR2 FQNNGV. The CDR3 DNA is TGTGCCAGCAGCTTAATTGACAGAAACATTCAGTACTTC. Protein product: CASSLIDRNIQYF.

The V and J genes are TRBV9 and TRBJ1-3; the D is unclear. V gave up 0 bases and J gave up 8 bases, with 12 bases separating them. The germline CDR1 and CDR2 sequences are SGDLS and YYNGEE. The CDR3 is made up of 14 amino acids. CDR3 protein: CASSVESGEDTIYF. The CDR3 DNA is TGTGCCAGCAGCGTAGAGTCTGGGGAGGACACCATATATTTT.

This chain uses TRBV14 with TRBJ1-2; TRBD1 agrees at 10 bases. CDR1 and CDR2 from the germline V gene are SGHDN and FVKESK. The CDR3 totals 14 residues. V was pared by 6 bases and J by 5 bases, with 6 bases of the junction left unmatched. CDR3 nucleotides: TGTGCCAGCAGTCGACAGGGGGCCCTTTATGGCTACACCTTC. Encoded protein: CASSRQGALYGYTF. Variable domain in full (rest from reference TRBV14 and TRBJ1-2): EAGVTQFPSHSVIEKGQTVTLRCDPISGHDNLYWYRRVMGKEIKFLLHFVKESKQDESGMPNNRFLAERTGGTYSTLKVQPAELEDSGVYFCASSRQGALYGYTFGSGTRLTVV.

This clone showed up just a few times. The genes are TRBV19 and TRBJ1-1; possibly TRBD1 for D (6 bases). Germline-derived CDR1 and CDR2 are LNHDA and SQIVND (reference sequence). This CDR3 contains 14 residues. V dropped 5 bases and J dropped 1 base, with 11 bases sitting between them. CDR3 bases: TGTGCCAGTAGTGGCAGGACAGCGAACACTGAAGCTTTCTTT. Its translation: CASSGRTANTEAFF.

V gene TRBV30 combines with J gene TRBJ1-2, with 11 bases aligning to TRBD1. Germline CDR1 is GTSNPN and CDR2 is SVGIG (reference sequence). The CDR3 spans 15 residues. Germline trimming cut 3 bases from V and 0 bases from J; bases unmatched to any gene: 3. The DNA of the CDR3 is TGTGCCTGGAGGGGGGACAGGGGGGCTAACTATGGCTACACCTTC. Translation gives CAWRGDRGANYGYTF.

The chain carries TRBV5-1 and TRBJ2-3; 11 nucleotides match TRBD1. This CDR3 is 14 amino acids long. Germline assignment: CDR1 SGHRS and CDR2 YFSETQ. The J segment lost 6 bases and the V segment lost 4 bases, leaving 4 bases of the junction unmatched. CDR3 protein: CASSVGQGVDTQYF. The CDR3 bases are TGCGCCAGCAGCGTGGGACAGGGGGTGGATACGCAGTATTTT.

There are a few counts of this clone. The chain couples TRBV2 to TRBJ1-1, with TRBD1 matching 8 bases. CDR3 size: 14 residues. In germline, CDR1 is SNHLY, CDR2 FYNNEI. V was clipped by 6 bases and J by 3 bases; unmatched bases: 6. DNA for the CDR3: TGTGCCAGCAGGAGACAGGGGTGGGACACTGAAGCTTTCTTT. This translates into CASRRQGWDTEAFF.